The T cell receptor beta chain described here comes from a study of T cells after yellow fever vaccination. Across the study: Fractions with few cells were prepared using SMART-Seq v4 Ultra Low Input. Study results and caveats: After the booster, 96% of CD4 and 88% of CD8 primary-response clones were re-detected.

Trimming cost V 0 bases and J 7 bases, with 16 bases left between them. Germline V CDR1 and CDR2: SGHNT, YYREEE (reference sequence). This CDR3 region has 15 residues. This clonotype counts as medium-sized (0.01 to 0.1%). TCRdb fed the 5' RACE reads into MiXCR, producing one record per CDR3 protein. The data hold under 6,000 distinct CDR3 sequences, with more than 3.5% observed a single time. This TCR was recovered from a man under 40 who received the YFV17D yellow fever vaccine. The chain carries TRBV5-4 and TRBJ1-2; perhaps TRBD1 as D (5 bases). Specimen: PBMCs, either bulk or a sorted T-cell subset (CD4+, CD8+, memory, or dextramer-sorted; not recorded which), collected 15 days after the yellow fever booster vaccination. The CDR3: CASSLGAGPSGGYTF. CDR3 nucleotides: TGTGCCAGCAGCTTGGGGGCAGGGCCGTCCGGTGGCTACACCTTC.